This TCR beta chain was found in a study of lymphopenia after photon versus proton radiotherapy. Findings of the study overall: Relative stability marked proton patients; photon patients lost diversity and naive cells.

As to this clone: Its antigen is currently unknown.

Clones were sequenced by immunoSEQ multiplex PCR, and TCRdb holds only the in-frame ones, with some missing. The sample shows roughly 61,000 clones, around 90% of them seen only once. V was pared by 7 bases and J by 7 bases, with 10 bases of the junction left unmatched. Germline lookup yields CDR1 MNHEY and CDR2 SVGAGI. This CDR3 has 15 amino acids. J is TRBJ2-2 and V is TRBV6-5; 9 nucleotides align to TRBD2. This TCR came from an older man with esophageal cancer. Sequenced material: peripheral blood, taken from a patient treated with proton-based radiotherapy. The CDR3: CASKASGRIGGELFF. The DNA for the CDR3 is TGTGCCAGCAAGGCCAGCGGGAGGATTGGCGGGGAGCTGTTTTTT.